This passage covers 19 T cell receptor beta chains from one sample sequenced in a study of blood T cell repertoires in COVID-19. Clones were read by immunoSEQ multiplex PCR, and TCRdb kept only the in-frame ones, dropping some. The repertoire holds roughly 380,000 clones, with about 88% as singletons. Sequencing used peripheral blood. These receptor sequences come from a woman in her thirties or forties with COVID-19, enrolled during active disease.

The rearrangement links TRBV4-3 to TRBJ2-4; tentative D call: TRBD1 (5 bases). The CDR3 has 16 residues. Germline V gene data show CDR1 as LGHNA and CDR2 as YSLEER. Trimming cost V 1 base and J 5 bases, with 15 bases left between them. CDR3 coding DNA: TGCGCCAGCAGCCAAGGGACGCTGAAAGGGGAAAACATTCAGTACTTC. It translates to CASSQGTLKGENIQYF.

This clone was seen more than once but under ten times. V and J are TRBV6-2 or TRBV6-3 and TRBJ1-5, with 8 bases that match TRBD1. Looked up from germline, CDR1 is MNHEY and CDR2 is SVGEGT. The CDR3 runs to 15 residues. V lost 5 bases, J lost 6 bases, and 9 bases stayed unmatched. CDR3 sequence (DNA): TGTGCCAGCAGTCCGTCAGGGGGCGCGGGTCAGCCCCAGCATTTT. This codes for CASSPSGGAGQPQHF.

The V gene is TRBV28, the J gene TRBJ1-2, with no clear D. The V and J ends lost 3 bases and 5 bases respectively, with 7 bases between them. Looked up from germline, CDR1 is MDHEN and CDR2 is SYDVKM. The CDR3 length is 12 residues. The CDR3 reads CASSLWEYGYTF. In DNA form, the CDR3 reads TGTGCCAGCAGTTTGTGGGAGTATGGCTACACCTTC.

The genes are TRBV19 and TRBJ1-5, with D maybe TRBD1 (5 bases). The ends were cut back, 1 base at V and 7 bases at J, with 14 bases in the middle. The CDR3 has 15 amino acids. Germline CDR1 reads LNHDA; CDR2 reads SQIVND (reference sequence). CDR3 amino acids: CASSIGPGIRQPQHF. In DNA, the CDR3 is TGTGCCAGTAGTATAGGGCCAGGGATCCGGCAGCCCCAGCATTTT.

The chain employs TRBV4-2 and TRBJ2-7; D is perhaps TRBD1 (5 bases). CDR3 size: 16 residues. Germline V gene data show CDR1 as LGHNA and CDR2 as YNFKEQ. The germline V and J ends were trimmed by 6 bases and 0 bases, with 18 bases remaining between them. The CDR3 spells CASSQRSTTDSYEQYF. The CDR3 region has the DNA TGTGCCAGCAGTCAAAGATCCACGACAGACTCCTACGAGCAGTACTTC.

The chain links TRBV15 to TRBJ1-1; a possible D gene is TRBD1 (5 bases). Trimming left V 4 bases short and J 10 bases short, with 13 bases between. The CDR3 loop spans 12 amino acids. Germline CDR1 is LNHNV and CDR2 is YYDKDF (reference sequence). The CDR3 bases are TGTGCCACCAGCAAGTGGGGCTGGGGAGCTTTCTTT. This encodes CATSKWGWGAFF.

This clone was seen a single time. V is TRBV6-5 and J is TRBJ1-1; 8 positions match TRBD1. The CDR3 spans 15 residues. Germline V gene data show CDR1 as MNHEY and CDR2 as SVGAGI. The V segment lost 5 bases and the J segment 1 base; nucleotides outside the gene matches: 6. The DNA for the CDR3 is TGTGCCAGCAGTATTCGACAGGGGTGGAACACTGAAGCTTTCTTT. This encodes CASSIRQGWNTEAFF.

The J gene is TRBJ1-2, the V gene TRBV2; D is undetermined. This CDR3 spans 12 amino acids. V was pared by 8 bases and J by 5 bases, with 12 bases between. Germline CDR1 SNHLY, CDR2 FYNNEI. CDR3 in DNA: TGTGCCAGCGGGTCAGGTGGATATGGCTACACCTTC. Translating it yields CASGSGGYGYTF. The variable domain in full, with the rest retrieved from reference TRBV2 and TRBJ1-2, is EPEVTQTPSHQVTQMGQEVILRCVPISNHLYFYWYRQILGQKVEFLVSFYNNEISEKSEIFDDQFSVERPDGSNFTLKIRSTKLEDSAMYFCASGSGGYGYTFGSGTRLTVV.

The rearrangement uses TRBV28 and TRBJ1-6; D is possibly TRBD1 (5 bases). V lost 5 bases and J 15 bases, leaving 14 bases between the germline ends. The CDR3 length is 12 residues. The germline CDR1 and CDR2 sequences are MDHEN and SYDVKM. DNA for the CDR3: TGTGCCAGCAGTCTCCCGGGACTTTACCTCCACTTT. Protein sequence: CASSLPGLYLHF.

The chain recombines TRBV28 with TRBJ1-4, with D perhaps matching TRBD1 (6 bases). Germline V gene sequence: CDR1 MDHEN, CDR2 SYDVKM. This CDR3 region has 16 residues. The germline V and J ends were trimmed by 2 bases and 7 bases, with 17 bases remaining between them. This CDR3 reads CASSLLMGAIGEKLFF. The CDR3 region has the DNA TGTGCCAGCAGTTTACTGATGGGGGCGATTGGTGAAAAACTGTTTTTT. Looking up the rest from reference TRBV28 and TRBJ1-4 gives the full variable domain: DVKVTQSSRYLVKRTGEKVFLECVQDMDHENMFWYRQDPGLGLRLIYFSYDVKMKEKGDIPEGYSVSREKKERFSLILESASTNQTSMYLCASSLLMGAIGEKLFFGSGTQLSVL.

The rearrangement uses TRBV19 and TRBJ2-2; 8 bases agree with TRBD1. The CDR3 is 17 residues long. The V gene end was trimmed by 7 bases and the J gene end by 2 bases; junction bases not matched to a gene: 12. Germline CDR1 LNHDA, CDR2 SQIVND (reference sequence). CDR3 amino acids: CASTLDPGGPNTGELFF. As DNA, the CDR3 is TGTGCCAGTACCCTCGACCCAGGGGGCCCCAACACCGGGGAGCTGTTTTTT.

The CDR3 nucleotides are TGCGCCAGCAGCCCCGGTGGGGCCAACGTCCTGACTTTC. It is translated as CASSPGGANVLTF. This chain connects TRBV5-1 to TRBJ2-6; D not resolved. Germline V gene lookup returns CDR1 SGHRS and CDR2 YFSETQ. Trimming took off 4 bases at V and 3 bases at J, with 5 bases between the two ends. The CDR3 has 13 residues. The full variable domain, with the rest looked up from reference TRBV5-1 and TRBJ2-6, is KAGVTQTPRYLIKTRGQQVTLSCSPISGHRSVSWYQQTPGQGLQFLFEYFSETQRNKGNFPGRFSGRQFSNSRSEMNVSTLELGDSALYLCASSPGGANVLTFGAGSRLTVL.

The chain uses TRBV5-6 and TRBJ2-3, with no clear D. This CDR3 region has 15 residues. The V gene's germline CDR1 is SGHDT and CDR2 YYEEEE. Trimming took off 1 base at V and 2 bases at J, with 11 bases between the two ends. The CDR3 region is CASSLRGTYTDTQYF. CDR3 coding DNA: TGTGCCAGCAGCTTGCGCGGTACTTACACAGATACGCAGTATTTT.

This clone was seen just once. The genes are TRBV28 and TRBJ1-2, with 11 bases matching TRBD1. Germline values: CDR1 MDHEN, CDR2 SYDVKM. With V trimmed by 4 bases and J by 4 bases, 5 bases remained unmatched. The CDR3 loop spans 15 amino acids. The CDR3: CASSYKGQGGYGYTF. DNA of the CDR3: TGTGCCAGCAGTTACAAGGGACAGGGGGGCTATGGCTACACCTTC.

V gene TRBV28 combines with J gene TRBJ2-2, with 7 bases that match TRBD1. Germline assignment: CDR1 MDHEN and CDR2 SYDVKM. The V and J ends lost 3 bases and 0 bases, in that order; junction bases with no gene match: 7. This CDR3 is built from 17 residues. The CDR3 DNA reads TGTGCCAGCAGTTTCCAACCGGGACAGTCGAACACCGGGGAGCTGTTTTTT. Protein: CASSFQPGQSNTGELFF. The full variable domain, its missing parts supplied by reference TRBV28 and TRBJ2-2, is DVKVTQSSRYLVKRTGEKVFLECVQDMDHENMFWYRQDPGLGLRLIYFSYDVKMKEKGDIPEGYSVSREKKERFSLILESASTNQTSMYLCASSFQPGQSNTGELFFGEGSRLTVL.

This rearrangement joins TRBV7-3 to TRBJ2-3, with 8 bases lining up with TRBD2. V was clipped by 5 bases and J by 5 bases; unmatched bases: 21. CDR1 and CDR2 from the germline V gene are SGHTA and FQGTGA. The length of the CDR3 is 19 residues. The CDR3 loop reads CASSPRSGGSGRLGDTQYF. The CDR3 nucleotides are TGTGCCAGCAGCCCCCGGTCGGGGGGGTCGGGGCGTCTTGGAGATACGCAGTATTTT.

V and J are TRBV28 and TRBJ2-3; TRBD2 agrees at 8 bases. V dropped 7 bases and J dropped 7; count of bases not matched to a gene: 19. CDR3 length: 17 amino acids. Germline CDR1 MDHEN, CDR2 SYDVKM. CDR3 bases: TGTGCCAGCAAGGCTCTAGGACTAGCAAGGGGTTCATATACGCAGTATTTT. Its protein is CASKALGLARGSYTQYF.

V usage is TRBV28 and J usage is TRBJ1-1; 8 bases match TRBD1. Per germline, CDR1 MDHEN and CDR2 SYDVKM. The CDR3 extends over 15 amino acids. Unmatched junction bases numbered 15, after V lost 4 bases and J lost 11 bases. The CDR3 region is CASSWSRGRGVGAFF. The CDR3 region has the DNA TGTGCCAGCAGTTGGAGCAGGGGGCGCGGGGTTGGCGCTTTCTTT.

The V call is TRBV19, the J call TRBJ2-2; the D gene is possibly TRBD2 (6 bases). V was clipped by 1 base and J by 5 bases, with 20 bases between them. The CDR3 contains 18 residues. The germline V gene has CDR1 LNHDA and CDR2 SQIVND (reference sequence). As DNA, the CDR3 is TGTGCCAGTAGTATAGGGGACTTTGGGGGGAGTCGGACCGGGGAGCTGTTTTTT. Translation: CASSIGDFGGSRTGELFF. Drawing the rest from reference TRBV19 and TRBJ2-2, the complete variable domain is DGGITQSPKYLFRKEGQNVTLSCEQNLNHDAMYWYRQDPGQGLRLIYYSQIVNDFQKGDIAEGYSVSREKKESFPLTVTSAQKNPTAFYLCASSIGDFGGSRTGELFFGEGSRLTVL.